This entry features one T cell receptor beta chain sequence. This sample was taken from a study of CD8 T cells in Susac syndrome. CDR3 length: 14 amino acids. Trimming cost V 2 bases and J 5 bases, with 12 bases left between them. Negative isolation yielded CD4+ and CD8+ T cells, and FACS enriched TEMRA cells. The RNA, about 0.45 to 1 ug, was put through reverse transcription using random hexamers. Using its own MiXCR run on the immunoSEQ multiplex PCR reads, TCRdb lists one record per CDR3 protein. The data hold fewer than 150,000 distinct CDR3 sequences, with roughly 94% observed a single time. This TCR was sampled from a human donor in good health. The chain has TRBV12-3 or TRBV12-4 and TRBJ2-5, with D perhaps being TRBD1 or TRBD2 (7 bases each). The sample taken for sequencing was CD8+ T cells from PBMCs. In DNA, the CDR3 is TGTGCCAGCAGTTTATCAGGGGGAGGGGAGACCCAGTACTTC. This translates into CASSLSGGGETQYF.